This entry is about one T cell receptor (beta chain). This clone appeared a single time. Its specific antigen is unknown. Nothing much larger sits one base from this clone, and base qualities are not available. The collaborating institutions used their own protocols to collect whole blood in K2EDTA tubes. For TCRbeta analysis, collaborator samples were shipped as frozen whole blood, as isolated PBMCs, or as DNA extracted from either sample type. Taken from cysteine to phenylalanine, the CDR3 has 15 residues. The read is trimmed to its CDR3 DNA, 45 bases read in frame from base 1. CDR1 and CDR2, per the germline V gene, are MNHEY and SVGAGI. Deletion took 2 bases off V and 2 bases off J, with a span of 13 bases between the germline ends. TCRbeta CDR3 regions were amplified from genomic DNA by means of the immunoSEQ Assay, a bias-controlled multiplex PCR. Per the source publication's procedure: The number of nucleated cells in each sample was estimated by amplification of reference gene primers within the assay. To quantify the absolute abundance of each unique TCRbeta CDR3 rearrangement, sequence reads were collapsed and filtered. For each sample, productive Simpson clonality was calculated as the square root of Simpson's diversity index over productive rearrangements. Entries here come from immuneACCESS through TCRdb and include only in-frame sequences with V and J called. Some clones fail to appear in such tables; in the studies checked, an unresolved V gene covers under half of the shortfall, and the cause of the remainder is unknown. V, J and clone size are taken as reported in that table, and D and trimming were inferred from the DNA itself. The sample data list about 170,000 clones, and approximately 90% of these were observed just once. The ten largest clones add up to about 0.54% of the sample.

The data derive from a study of blood T cell repertoires in COVID-19 (TCRdb year 2020). Describing the broader study: Samples from collaborators originated in the United States, Italy and Spain and spanned both the acute and convalescent phases of COVID-19. The prospective study material was composed of cDNA or gDNA derived from T cells, B-cell-depleted T cells, or PBMCs. Deeply sampled blood TCRbeta repertoires from subjects exposed to, actively infected with, or recovered from COVID-19 were included in the dataset. A freely available public database, intended as a resource for researchers studying the immune response to SARS-CoV-2, is where the repertoires were released. The samples were drawn from the first 160 participants of the ongoing ImmuneRACE study and from over a thousand subjects provided by 6 global collaborators. The sample metadata nearly always contained a de-identified subject ID, COVID-19 status, age in years and sex. HLA class I and class II types, where available, came from metadata supplied by the sample provider rather than from assay-based typing. The study at large found these results: Clinical and demographic metadata were provided uncurated, with the amount varying by source and participant.

Sequencing was carried out using peripheral blood. This TCR came from a man aged 50-59 years with acute or convalescent COVID-19. The chain employs TRBV6-5 and TRBJ2-7; D gene: possibly TRBD2, on 6 matching bases. The DNA reads as follows: TGTGCCAGCAGTTACGGAACGGCGGGGACCTACGAGCAGTACTTC. Its protein is CASSYGTAGTYEQYF.